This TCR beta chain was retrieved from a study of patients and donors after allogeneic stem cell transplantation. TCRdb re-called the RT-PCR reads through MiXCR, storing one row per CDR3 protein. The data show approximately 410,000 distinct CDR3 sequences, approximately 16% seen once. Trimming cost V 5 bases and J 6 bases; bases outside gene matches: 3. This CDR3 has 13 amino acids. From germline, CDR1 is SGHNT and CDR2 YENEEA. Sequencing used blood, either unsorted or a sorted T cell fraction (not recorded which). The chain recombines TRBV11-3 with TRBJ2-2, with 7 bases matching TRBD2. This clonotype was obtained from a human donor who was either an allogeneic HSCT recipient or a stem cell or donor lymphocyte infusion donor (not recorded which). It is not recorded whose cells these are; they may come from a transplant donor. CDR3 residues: CASSHGLAGELFF. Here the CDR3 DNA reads TGTGCCAGCAGCCATGGACTAGCCGGGGAGCTGTTTTTT.